This T cell receptor beta chain was identified during a study of beta chain features in type 1 diabetes (dated by TCRdb to the late 2010s). Context from the whole study: Patients and healthy donors did not differ in mean age, gender distribution, total cell number or subset yield. A total of 85 million to 140 million sorted cells were examined across all samples, and the number of cells per subset was strongly correlated with RNA yield. In the study, TCRB repertoires of sorted circulating CD4+ T cell subsets from recently diagnosed type 1 diabetes patients were compared with those of matched healthy donors. Regulatory and stem cell-like memory subsets were obtained from only 8 patients and roughly 8 healthy donors, while naive and central memory subsets were obtained from all 28 donors.

CDR1 and CDR2 (SGHAT, FQNNGV) derive from the germline V gene. The CDR3 runs 15 residues from the cysteine to the phenylalanine. The kept DNA is CDR3 alone, 45 bases in frame from the first base. V and J lose 0 bases and 0 bases, and a span of 7 bases separates them. The full study reports these points: PCR might favor shorter templates, but patient and control samples were amplified and corrected together, so any skew would affect both groups equally. Type 1 diabetes patients showed a moderate but significant shortening of TCRB CDR3 length in all four CD4+ subsets. Naive, central memory and regulatory TCRB repertoires appeared to be more alike among patients than among healthy donors. Fewer insertions and more nucleotide deletions at VDJ recombination sites were observed in patients with type 1 diabetes, implying thymic rearrangement abnormalities. Sequencing cDNA rather than genomic DNA could over-represent highly expressing activated cells, although activation and CD3 levels did not differ between groups. Because the HLA sub-analyses included only small numbers of individuals, any influence of HLA type on TCRB rearrangement was left unresolved.

All of the isolated RNA was reverse transcribed with the High Capacity cDNA Reverse Transcription Kit, so expressed TCRB transcripts were sequenced. Deep immunoSEQ sequencing was performed on naive, central memory and regulatory T cell samples, with an average of roughly 3.5 million total reads per sample. Sorted cells were lysed in RLT buffer and RNA was extracted with DNase-treated RNeasy Micro or Mini kits, depending on cell number. Each cell subset was processed separately to prevent cross-contamination, with patient and healthy donor samples processed together. TCRB sequences were amplified from cDNA with the immunoSEQ multiplex PCR, producing 87-bp fragments spanning the CDR3 region. The amplicons were sequenced using the Illumina HiSeq platform. The source study handled its data this way. Synthetic template baselines were used to correct PCR bias computationally, reads within Hamming distance 2 were collapsed, and singletons that could not be merged were discarded. Reads were aligned to IMGT to assign V, D and J genes, CDR3 length, and insertions or deletions at six rearrangement sites. Within each subset, clonotype counts were normalized to sorted cell number, after which true diversity and Gini coefficients were computed with the tcR R package. The overlap coefficient, calculated on TCRB nucleotide sequences, was used to quantify repertoire sharing. As stored in TCRdb, this immuneACCESS dataset retains in-frame rearrangements with V and J assigned. A fraction of the clones does not appear; measured against another copy, unresolved V genes explain less than half of the discrepancy, and the remainder lacks a known reason. D and trimming were read from the DNA, whereas the V and J calls and clone size are those reported in that table. Within this sample are about 340,000 clones, with roughly 8.8% of them counted one time only. Less than 1.2% of the sample belongs to the ten largest clones.

This clone has more than one count but fewer than ten. Its target antigen remains unknown. It has no much larger one-base neighbor in the sample; base qualities were not kept. Each donor gave one peripheral blood draw, approximately 110 mL on average, collected into heparinised tubes. Naive, central memory, regulatory and stem cell-like memory CD4+ T cells were sorted on a BD FACSAria II using a panel including CD45RO, CCR7, CD25, CD127, CD95 and CD27. A purity above 95% was achieved for all sorted populations. Right away, PBMCs were isolated by Lymphoprep density gradient centrifugation and were stained directly, with no culture step. To minimize batch effects, samples were stained and sorted in pairs, one healthy donor with one patient per experiment.

The clonotype originates from a man between 25 and 39 years old with type 1 diabetes. Sequences were obtained from central memory CD4+ T cells from blood. The V gene is TRBV11-2 and the J gene is TRBJ2-3; no D segment can be confidently identified. The nucleotide sequence is TGTGCCAGCAGCTTAGATCTCGGCAGCACAGATACGCAGTATTTT. This is translated as CASSLDLGSTDTQYF.